This note documents a single TCR beta chain sequence. These data are taken from a study of T-cell reconstitution after alpha-beta-depleted transplantation in children. A library of TCRbeta sequences, prepared with unique molecular identifiers, was generated. TCRdb used MiXCR to reprocess the PCR reads, holding one entry per CDR3 protein. The sample has around 800,000 distinct CDR3 sequences, about 16% seen once. The sample consisted of PBMCs, mostly from graft donor cells, taken 360 days after TCRalphabeta/CD19-depleted stem cell transplant. The TCR sequence derives from a male patient younger than 18 who had a stem cell transplant for acute lymphoblastic leukemia, so the T cells may come from the graft donor.

CDR3 in amino acids: CASSVGLPAGGYEQYF. The CDR3 bases are TGTGCCAGCAGCGTAGGTCTTCCGGCGGGAGGCTACGAGCAGTACTTC. V usage is TRBV9 and J usage is TRBJ2-7, with 8 bases aligning to TRBD2. The CDR3 sequence is 16 residues long. Germline trimming cut 0 bases from V and 3 bases from J; bases unmatched to any gene: 8. In germline, CDR1 is SGDLS, CDR2 YYNGEE.